This T cell receptor (beta chain) was captured in a study of CD8 T cells in ankylosing spondylitis (dated by TCRdb to 2017 to 2019). For the study in its entirety: T cell receptor beta repertoires were profiled in healthy donors and ankylosing spondylitis patients so that disease-linked TCR variants could be found. Samples of peripheral blood were taken, and for ankylosing spondylitis patients, synovial fluid was collected as well. In total, the full study cohort was made up of 100 to 140 healthy donors and approximately 24 ankylosing spondylitis patients. General study outcomes and caveats: A TCR beta motif of several highly homologous amino acid variants appeared characteristic of blood from ankylosing spondylitis patients. The disease-linked clones were reported as significantly enriched in matched synovial fluid samples from ankylosing spondylitis patients. The disease-linked clones showed a CD8+ phenotype and occurred at relatively low frequencies in peripheral blood. Some TCR beta motif variants had previously been reported in synovial fluid and blood of reactive arthritis patients, which suggested common disease-initiation mechanisms.

From the cysteine through the phenylalanine, the CDR3 covers 15 amino acids. The retained sequence is limited to the CDR3, 45 bases, with the frame set at the first base. Cut back by 3 bases and 4 bases, the V and J ends lie 13 bases apart. CDR1 SGHKS and CDR2 YYEKEE were looked up in the germline V gene (reference sequence). The listed sequencing device is Illumina HiSeq 2500. TCR beta libraries were prepared by quantitative 5'-RACE with molecular barcodes. The authors processed their data as follows. Disease-linked TCR variants were identified with a new computational method built on a probabilistic model of VDJ rearrangement. The public reads were reanalyzed by TCRdb: fastp trimming at Q25, MiXCR alignment, in-frame beta chains only. One record per CDR3 amino acid sequence lists the most common genes and DNA. It is TCRdb's table, rather than the study itself, that gives the V and J calls and clone size. The sample profile shows 300,000 to 400,000 distinct CDR3 sequences; roughly 14% of them were found once. Of the sample, around 1% is held by the ten largest clones.

This clonotype was seen a handful of times. Its antigen remains undetermined. Within one base of it there is no much larger clone, and no base qualities were kept. The specimen was blood, either unsorted or a sorted T cell fraction (not recorded which). The sequence came from a male donor with ankylosing spondylitis or in good health (not recorded which). The rearrangement joined TRBV5-5 to TRBJ2-2; 6 matching bases give a weak D call of TRBD2. This receptor carries the CDR3 CASSYDQGGTGELFF. The nucleotides are TGTGCCAGCAGCTACGACCAGGGAGGCACCGGGGAGCTGTTTTTT.